A selection of T cell receptor beta chains follows, all from one sample in a study of shared clonotypes between healthy human individuals. Here immunoSEQ multiplex PCR was the method, and the copy in TCRdb shows in-frame clones only, minus some. This sample carries about 100,000 clones, approximately 44% of them seen once, and the ten largest clones take about 15%. Sequencing was carried out using PBMCs. These TCRs come from a woman aged 40 to 50 in good health. Some clones in this sample may be carry-over from other donors' samples. The CDR3 runs from the conserved cysteine through the conserved F or W. A D gene is named only where the DNA matches it firmly. The size field is filled for only some rows; it gives once, few, many or a size class.

v_call	cdr3_length	j_call	d_call	clone_size	cdr3_aa	cdr3_nt
TRBV7-7	15	TRBJ2-7	.	once	CASSLAGNRTYEQYF	TGTGCCAGCAGCTTAGCAGGGAATAGGACCTACGAGCAGTACTTC
TRBV27	14	TRBJ2-7	.	.	CASSLARRAYEQYF	TGTGCCAGCAGTTTGGCCAGAAGGGCCTACGAGCAGTACTTC
TRBV5-8	14	TRBJ1-2	.	.	CASSQVLAGRGYTF	TGCGCCAGCAGCCAAGTTCTAGCAGGGCGAGGCTACACCTTC
TRBV5-1	14	TRBJ2-1	TRBD2	many	CASSLGTSNNEQFF	TGCGCCAGCAGCTTGGGGACTAGTAACAATGAGCAGTTCTTC
TRBV11-2	13	TRBJ1-3	.	.	CASSLDRGNTIYF	TGTGCCAGCAGCTTGGACCGAGGAAACACCATATATTTT
TRBV7-2	15	TRBJ2-1	.	.	CASSPFEGPYNEQFF	TGTGCCAGCAGCCCCTTCGAAGGCCCCTACAATGAGCAGTTCTTC
TRBV6-1	14	TRBJ1-2	.	.	CASSGERGIYGYTF	TGTGCCAGCAGTGGAGAACGGGGCATATATGGCTACACCTTC
TRBV5-1	14	TRBJ2-7	.	.	CASSQPDGSYEQYF	TGCGCCAGCAGTCAACCGGACGGTTCCTACGAGCAGTACTTC
TRBV5-4	13	TRBJ2-5	.	few	CATMPWQGETQYF	TGTGCCACCATGCCTTGGCAGGGTGAGACCCAGTACTTC
TRBV27	17	TRBJ2-5	.	.	CASSLLGFGRNQETQYF	TGTGCCAGCAGTTTACTTGGGTTCGGACGCAACCAAGAGACCCAGTACTTC
TRBV2	14	TRBJ2-7	.	many	CASSMTGEAYEQYF	TGTGCCAGCAGTATGACGGGGGAGGCCTACGAGCAGTACTTC
TRBV7-9	16	TRBJ2-1	TRBD2	few	CASSQGLAGSYNEQFF	TGCGCCAGCAGCCAAGGACTAGCGGGCTCCTACAATGAGCAGTTCTTC
TRBV6-1	14	TRBJ2-1	.	few	CASSGDGSYNEQFF	TGTGCCAGCAGTGGTGACGGCTCCTACAATGAGCAGTTCTTC
TRBV7-2	14	TRBJ2-7	.	.	CASSRDRFSYEQYF	TGTGCCAGCAGCAGAGACAGGTTCTCCTACGAGCAGTACTTC
TRBV7-2	14	TRBJ1-2	TRBD1	.	CASSSRDRVGGYTF	TGTGCCAGCAGCTCCCGTGACAGGGTAGGCGGCTACACCTTC
TRBV25-1	12	TRBJ2-1	.	.	CASSEMGNEQFF	TGTGCCAGCAGTGAAATGGGAAATGAGCAGTTCTTC
TRBV29-1	14	TRBJ1-2	.	.	CSVEGAGAPRGYTF	TGCAGCGTTGAAGGAGCAGGGGCTCCTCGGGGCTACACCTTC
TRBV28	12	TRBJ2-7	TRBD1	.	CALRQGRYEQYF	TGTGCCCTACGACAGGGACGTTACGAGCAGTACTTC
TRBV27	15	TRBJ2-1	TRBD1	.	CASSLRGTVVHEQFF	TGTGCCAGCAGTTTAAGGGGGACAGTTGTCCATGAGCAGTTCTTC
TRBV20-1	11	TRBJ1-4	.	.	CSARDLARLFF	TGCAGTGCTAGAGATCTCGCGAGACTGTTTTTT
TRBV7-9	15	TRBJ1-2	TRBD1	.	CASSQDPDRLYGYTF	TGTGCCAGCAGCCAAGATCCGGACAGGCTCTATGGCTACACCTTC
TRBV13	15	TRBJ2-2	.	once	CASSLPFLGSGELFF	TGTGCCAGCAGCTTACCCTTCCTAGGGTCCGGGGAGCTGTTTTTT
TRBV15	15	TRBJ2-5	.	.	CATSGAWTRKETQYF	TGTGCCACCAGCGGAGCTTGGACGAGAAAAGAGACCCAGTACTTC
TRBV5-1	13	TRBJ2-7	.	.	CASSLADTAEQYF	TGTGCCAGCAGCTTGGCCGATACGGCCGAGCAGTACTTC
TRBV15	16	TRBJ1-1	TRBD1	.	CATSRDRGQGATEAFF	TGTGCCACCAGCAGAGATCGGGGACAGGGGGCAACTGAAGCTTTCTTT
TRBV9	15	TRBJ2-1	TRBD2	.	CASSWTSGDYNEQFF	TGTGCCAGCAGCTGGACTAGCGGGGATTACAATGAGCAGTTCTTC
TRBV2	16	TRBJ2-1	TRBD2	.	CASRDIAGKGYNEQFF	TGTGCCAGCAGAGATATAGCGGGAAAGGGCTACAATGAGCAGTTCTTC
TRBV13	15	TRBJ2-3	TRBD2	many	CASSSLAGEQDTQYF	TGTGCCAGCAGCTCTCTAGCGGGAGAACAAGATACGCAGTATTTT
TRBV19	14	TRBJ1-2	TRBD1	.	CASSPGTGQDGYTF	TGTGCCAGTAGTCCCGGGACAGGGCAGGATGGCTACACCTTC
TRBV19	17	TRBJ2-3	.	many	CASNSAGTPPPGDTQYF	TGTGCCAGTAATTCGGCAGGGACCCCTCCACCGGGGGATACGCAGTATTTT
TRBV6-1	13	TRBJ2-2	.	.	CASSADDTGELFF	TGTGCCAGCAGTGCGGACGACACCGGGGAGCTGTTTTTT
TRBV14	13	TRBJ1-6	.	few	CASSVGISSPLHF	TGTGCCAGCAGTGTGGGGATCAGTTCACCCCTCCACTTT